Below are 32 T cell receptor beta chains sequenced from a single sample in a study of cytomegalovirus exposure and HLA in healthy donors. It was with 60 Vbeta and 13 Jbeta primers that the PCR ran. Measured with immunoSEQ multiplex PCR; TCRdb has only the in-frame clones, and not every one. Seen here are tens of thousands of clones, around three fifths observed once, and the top ten hold about 11%. Specimen: PBMCs. The receptors derive from a human donor in good health.

The CDR3, as DNA: TGTGCCTGGGGGATAGGGGGCAATCAGCCCCAGCATTTT. Amino acid sequence: CAWGIGGNQPQHF. The J gene is TRBJ1-5, the V gene TRBV30; D might be TRBD1 (5 bases). Germline lookup yields CDR1 GTSNPN and CDR2 SVGIG (reference sequence). The CDR3 sequence is 13 residues long. V lost 5 bases to trimming and J lost 2 bases, with 10 bases between them.

This sequence joins TRBV4-1 and TRBJ2-7, with 8 bases matching TRBD1. V gave up 2 bases and J gave up 2 bases; unmatched junction bases: 14. The CDR3 contains 18 residues. Germline CDR1 is MGHRA and CDR2 is YSYEKL. The CDR3 sequence is CASSQPGQDSLGAYEQYF. The CDR3 bases are TGCGCCAGCAGCCAACCGGGACAGGATTCACTGGGAGCCTACGAGCAGTACTTC.

This clone was seen only a few times. The chain is built from TRBV27 and TRBJ2-7, with 16 bases aligning to TRBD2. The CDR3 spans 15 residues. Germline CDR1 is MNHEY and CDR2 is SMNVEV (reference sequence). V was clipped by 4 bases and J by 6 bases; unmatched bases: 3. Written as DNA, the CDR3 is TGTGCCAGCAGTTCCGGGACTAGCGGGGGGGCCGAGCAGTACTTC. This sequence encodes CASSSGTSGGAEQYF.

This clone occurred a few times. The chain uses TRBV11-3 and TRBJ1-1; 8 bases are a match to TRBD1. With V trimmed by 3 bases and J by 4 bases, 7 bases remained unmatched. Germline-derived CDR1 and CDR2 are SGHNT and YENEEA. The CDR3 spans 15 residues. The CDR3 DNA reads as TGTGCCAGCAGCTTTAGTGGACAGGGCGGCACTGAAGCTTTCTTT. Its translation: CASSFSGQGGTEAFF.

This chain connects TRBV5-1 to TRBJ1-5; D gene ambiguous. Trimming left V 2 bases short and J 1 base short, with 7 bases between. The CDR3 extends over 14 amino acids. Per the germline V gene, CDR1 is SGHRS and CDR2 is YFSETQ. This chain's CDR3 is CASSFDGSNQPQHF. DNA of the CDR3: TGCGCCAGCAGCTTCGACGGGAGCAATCAGCCCCAGCATTTT. Based on the CDR3 plus reference TRBV5-1 and TRBJ1-5, the full variable domain is KAGVTQTPRYLIKTRGQQVTLSCSPISGHRSVSWYQQTPGQGLQFLFEYFSETQRNKGNFPGRFSGRQFSNSRSEMNVSTLELGDSALYLCASSFDGSNQPQHFGDGTRLSIL.

V gene TRBV6-6 combines with J gene TRBJ2-7; D is possibly TRBD2 (6 bases). Between the trimmed V and J ends, which lost 6 bases and 2 bases, there was a span of 14 bases. The length of the CDR3 is 14 residues. Looked up from germline, CDR1 is MNHNY and CDR2 is SVGAGI (reference sequence). The DNA for the CDR3 is TGTGCCAGCAGGCCCCGGGACTTGACCTACGAGCAGTACTTC. It specifies CASRPRDLTYEQYF.

The rearrangement links TRBV4-1 to TRBJ2-2; TRBD1 aligns across 7 bases. CDR3 length: 16 residues. Germline CDR1 is MGHRA and CDR2 is YSYEKL. Trimming cost V 4 bases and J 4 bases; bases outside gene matches: 9. Written as DNA, the CDR3 is TGCGCCAGCAGCCTCGCAGGGGGTACGAGCACCGGGGAGCTGTTTTTT. It encodes CASSLAGGTSTGELFF.

For this clone: At one boundary the junction diverges from the germline segment, which might be a read error. The V call is TRBV7-7, the J call TRBJ2-5; maybe TRBD1 (6 bases). The CDR3 extends over 15 amino acids. Germline V gene data show CDR1 as SSHAT and CDR2 as FNYEAQ (reference sequence). The CDR3 DNA is TGTGCTAGCAGCTTAGGTGGGACACCACAAGAGACCCAGTACTTC. Its protein is CASSLGGTPQETQYF.

The chain links TRBV5-6 to TRBJ1-4; TRBD1 matches 8 bases. This CDR3 contains 14 residues. Trimming cost V 4 bases and J 8 bases; bases outside gene matches: 7. The germline CDR1 and CDR2 sequences are SGHDT and YYEEEE. CDR3 sequence: CASSIGQGQEKLFF. CDR3 in DNA: TGTGCCAGCAGCATAGGACAGGGTCAGGAAAAACTGTTTTTT.

This clone was picked up a small number of times. This chain connects TRBV9 to TRBJ2-4; TRBD2 might be the D (5 bases). V was cut by 0 bases and J by 3 bases, with 7 bases left in between. The CDR3 has 14 residues. The germline V gene has CDR1 SGDLS and CDR2 YYNGEE. CDR3 coding DNA: TGTGCCAGCAGCGTAGGAGGAGGCAAAAACATTCAGTACTTC. Protein: CASSVGGGKNIQYF.

The chain uses TRBV6-5 and TRBJ1-2, with a weak D call TRBD1 (5 bases). CDR3 length: 13 residues. The germline gives CDR1 MNHEY, CDR2 SVGAGI. V was cut by 2 bases and J by 12 bases, with 16 bases left in between. The CDR3 DNA reads TGTGCCAGCAGTTACACGGTCGGCAGGGAACACACCTTC. It translates to CASSYTVGREHTF.

In the case of this clone: The sample has other DNA sequences that encode this CDR3 too. The chain has TRBV19 and TRBJ1-2; D gene uncertain. CDR3 length: 13 amino acids. V gave up 3 bases and J gave up 2 bases, with 7 bases separating them. Germline CDR1 is LNHDA and CDR2 is SQIVND (reference sequence). This CDR3 is CASSIDGNYGYTF. The CDR3 DNA sequence: TGTGCCAGTAGTATCGACGGGAACTATGGCTACACCTTC.

This clone was found a few times. J is TRBJ2-4 and V is TRBV19, with 11 bases lining up with TRBD1. The ends lost 9 bases at V and 0 bases at J; junction bases unmatched: 1. From germline, CDR1 is LNHDA and CDR2 SQIVND (reference sequence). The CDR3 covers 14 residues. The CDR3 protein is CASGQGAAKNIQYF. In DNA form, the CDR3 reads TGTGCCAGCGGACAGGGGGCAGCCAAAAACATTCAGTACTTC.

J is TRBJ1-1 and V is TRBV19; D gene ambiguous. This CDR3 has 12 amino acids. Trimming cost V 6 bases and J 8 bases, with 13 bases left between them. Germline V CDR1 and CDR2: LNHDA, SQIVND (reference sequence). This chain's CDR3 is CASRTYQQEAFF. The CDR3 DNA reads TGTGCCAGTAGGACTTACCAGCAAGAAGCTTTCTTT.

This chain links TRBV5-5 with TRBJ2-6; D may be TRBD1 (5 bases). Germline V CDR1 and CDR2: SGHKS, YYEKEE (reference sequence). V lost 2 bases and J lost 3, with 12 bases in between. The CDR3 consists of 16 residues. CDR3 region: CASSFAGSGGANVLTF. CDR3 DNA sequence: TGTGCCAGCAGCTTCGCAGGGTCAGGTGGGGCCAACGTCCTGACTTTC.

This clone was seen a handful of times. The chain joins TRBV4-2 to TRBJ2-1, with 14 positions matching TRBD2. V shed 0 bases, J shed 2 bases, and the junction held 15 bases outside the gene matches. Germline lookup yields CDR1 LGHNA and CDR2 YNFKEQ. CDR3 length: 22 amino acids. The CDR3 region is CASSQDTSRGLAGGLTYNEQFF. CDR3 sequence (DNA): TGTGCCAGCAGCCAAGACACGTCACGTGGACTAGCGGGGGGCTTGACCTACAATGAGCAGTTCTTC.

The chain joins TRBV19 to TRBJ1-1, with D possibly being TRBD1 (6 bases). Germline CDR1 and CDR2: LNHDA and SQIVND (reference sequence). CDR3 length: 16 amino acids. Trimming took 8 bases from V and 1 from J, leaving 20 bases between them. DNA of the CDR3: TGTGCCAGTGGGTTGCACAGGGCGACTGGGAACACTGAAGCTTTCTTT. This translates into CASGLHRATGNTEAFF.

This clone was seen only once. This chain joins TRBV11-1 and TRBJ2-5; 10 bases line up with TRBD1. The CDR3 has 15 amino acids. Germline V gives CDR1 SGHAT, CDR2 FQDESV (reference sequence). Trimming at V came to 5 bases and at J to 3 bases, leaving 6 bases not matched to a gene. The CDR3 sequence is CASSRDRGVEETQYF. DNA for the CDR3: TGTGCCAGCAGCCGGGACAGGGGAGTTGAAGAGACCCAGTACTTC.

The chain employs TRBV14 and TRBJ1-6; 7 positions agree with TRBD1. Germline values: CDR1 SGHDN, CDR2 FVKESK. The CDR3 sequence is 14 residues long. Trimming at V came to 3 bases and at J to 4 bases, leaving 0 bases not matched to a gene. This CDR3 reads CASSQDRYNSPLHF. For the CDR3, the DNA is TGTGCCAGCAGCCAGGACAGGTATAATTCACCCCTCCACTTT.

The chain has TRBV28 and TRBJ1-2; the D gene is possibly TRBD1 (5 bases). The ends were cut back, 2 bases at V and 2 bases at J, with 6 bases in the middle. Germline V gene lookup returns CDR1 MDHEN and CDR2 SYDVKM. CDR3 length equals 13 residues. The CDR3 DNA reads TGTGCCAGCAGTTTAGACAGAAACTATGGCTACACCTTC. Residues: CASSLDRNYGYTF.

This clone showed up just a few times. The J gene is TRBJ1-1, the V gene TRBV7-9; 9 bases agree with TRBD1. Looked up from germline, CDR1 is SEHNR and CDR2 is FQNEAQ (reference sequence). V trimming: 4 bases; J trimming: 7 bases; junction bases outside the gene matches: 7. The CDR3 sequence is 14 residues long. CDR3 in amino acids: CASSSGQGKNEAFF. The CDR3 nucleotides read TGTGCCAGCAGCTCGGGACAGGGAAAAAATGAAGCTTTCTTT.

On this clone itself: Within the sample, other DNA sequences also encode this same CDR3. This chain uses TRBV9 with TRBJ2-7, with TRBD1 matching over 7 bases. The CDR3 totals 13 residues. The ends lost 3 bases at V and 2 bases at J; junction bases unmatched: 2. CDR1 and CDR2 from the germline V gene are SGDLS and YYNGEE. This CDR3 reads CASSGQGAYEQYF. The CDR3 DNA follows: TGTGCCAGCAGCGGGCAGGGGGCCTACGAGCAGTACTTC.

The chain is built from TRBV18 and TRBJ1-1; D uncertain. The V gene lost 3 bases and the J gene lost 11 bases, with 19 bases spanning the gap. Per germline, CDR1 KGHSH and CDR2 LQKENI. This CDR3 comprises 14 residues. The CDR3 region is CASSPTPQTLGAFF. CDR3 nucleotides: TGTGCCAGCTCACCGACTCCTCAAACCCTCGGTGCTTTCTTT.

V is TRBV12-5 and J is TRBJ2-7, with D maybe TRBD1 (7 bases). Trimming removed 0 bases at V and 4 bases at J, with 13 bases between. Germline lookup yields CDR1 LGHNT and CDR2 FRNRAP. The CDR3 runs to 15 residues. The CDR3 here is CASGLVGGGAYEQYF. The CDR3 DNA reads as TGTGCTAGTGGTTTGGTTGGAGGGGGCGCGTACGAGCAGTACTTC.

The V and J genes are TRBV27 and TRBJ1-5, with TRBD1 as a possible D gene (6 bases). This CDR3 has 18 residues. Germline V gene lookup returns CDR1 MNHEY and CDR2 SMNVEV (reference sequence). V lost 5 bases and J lost 0, with 20 bases in between. CDR3 amino acids: CASSPRGTTPLSNQPQHF. CDR3 sequence (DNA): TGTGCCAGCAGTCCGAGGGGGACAACCCCCCTTAGCAATCAGCCCCAGCATTTT.

This clone was counted a few times. V is TRBV5-6 and J is TRBJ1-3, with D unresolved. Looked up from germline, CDR1 is SGHDT and CDR2 is YYEEEE. V lost 4 bases, J lost 0 bases, and 8 bases lay in between. The CDR3 loop spans 14 amino acids. CDR3 sequence reads: CASSLYNSGNTIYF. CDR3 bases: TGTGCCAGCAGCCTGTACAACTCTGGAAACACCATATATTTT.

The CDR3 bases are TGTGCCAGCAGTTTGTCCGGGACTAGCGGGGCCTACGAGCAGTACTTC. Translation gives CASSLSGTSGAYEQYF. V usage is TRBV6-6 and J usage is TRBJ2-7, with 13 bases identical to TRBD2. The CDR3 is 16 residues long. Germline CDR1 is MNHNY and CDR2 is SVGAGI (reference sequence). V gave up 4 bases and J gave up 2 bases; unmatched junction bases: 5.

This chain joins TRBV19 and TRBJ1-1; TRBD1 is a possible D gene (6 bases). With 8 bases removed from V and 8 bases from J, the gap between germline ends came to 24 bases. Germline assignment: CDR1 LNHDA and CDR2 SQIVND (reference sequence). CDR3 size: 15 residues. CDR3 DNA: TGTGCCAGTTGGGGCTTAACACAGGGTACTGCCGAAGCTTTCTTT. Translating gives CASWGLTQGTAEAFF.

The rearrangement joins TRBV19 to TRBJ1-2, with D tentatively TRBD1 (5 bases). Germline V lookup: CDR1 LNHDA, CDR2 SQIVND (reference sequence). The CDR3 is 14 amino acids. Trimming left V 1 base short and J 8 bases short, with 14 bases between. This CDR3 is CASSIGFRGDGYTF. The CDR3 DNA is TGTGCCAGTAGTATAGGATTCCGGGGGGACGGCTACACCTTC.

In this sample, this clone turned up a few times. The V call is TRBV7-3, the J call TRBJ2-3, with TRBD1 identical over 10 bases. Germline values: CDR1 SGHTA, CDR2 FQGTGA. CDR3 length: 18 residues. Trimming cost V 2 bases and J 4 bases; bases outside gene matches: 12. CDR3 DNA: TGTGCCAGCAGCTTAGAGAGAACCGGGACAGGGGTTGCAGATACGCAGTATTTT. This sequence encodes CASSLERTGTGVADTQYF.

V gene TRBV18 combines with J gene TRBJ1-5; no clear D. Trimming took off 2 bases at V and 1 base at J, with 6 bases between the two ends. In germline, CDR1 is KGHSH, CDR2 LQKENI. This CDR3 is 14 amino acids long. The CDR3 nucleotides read TGTGCCAGCTCACCAGCTGCGAGCAATCAGCCCCAGCATTTT. It is translated as CASSPAASNQPQHF.

This clone was found once. The chain is built from TRBV6-4 and TRBJ1-4; D uncertain. Germline values: CDR1 MRHNA, CDR2 SNTAGT. V was trimmed by 2 bases and J by 7 bases, leaving 17 bases between them. CDR3 size: 16 residues. The CDR3 region has the DNA TGTGCCAGCAGTGACCCCTCAGGAAAGACCCTTGAAAAACTGTTTTTT. Protein: CASSDPSGKTLEKLFF.